The source of this T cell receptor (beta chain) is a study of identical twins' blood T cells. Each TCR cDNA library carried sample-specific barcodes on both ends. Per the study methods: Each library had roughly 2.2 to 4 million CDR3 reads and about 85,000 to nearly 500,000 clonotypes. A single record per CDR3 protein comes from TCRdb applying MiXCR to the 5' RACE reads. Here the V and J calls rest on TCRdb's processing, not on the authors' analysis. The sample has 350,000 to 400,000 distinct CDR3 sequences; roughly 31% are singletons. Reared together, all three twin pairs probably met the same infectious agents and vaccines. A remark on this clonotype: Its cognate antigen is unknown. A much larger clone differs from this one at a single base, so this may be a read error. The CDR3 does not close with the conserved phenylalanine or tryptophan, likely indicating a read error.

Findings and caveats of the study: Abundant TCRbeta CDR3s overlapped more between twins than with unrelated donors.

Trimming cost V 7 bases and J 10 bases, with 17 bases left between them. Germline CDR1 SQVTM, CDR2 ANQGSEA. This CDR3 is built from 12 residues. The receptor's source is a woman aged 18-50 years in good health. The V gene is TRBV29-1, the J gene TRBJ2-1; D not certain. Sequencing used PBMCs. The CDR3, as DNA: TGCAGCGCTAACTGGAGATCAGGAGAGCAGTTCTCC. Its translation: CSANWRSGEQFS.